A single sample gave rise to the 13 T cell receptor beta chains below, sequenced in a study of beta chain features in type 1 diabetes. Expressed TCRB transcripts were sequenced after all isolated RNA was converted to cDNA. Some clones are missing from TCRdb's copy, which holds only in-frame ones; the method was immunoSEQ multiplex PCR. The table includes around 130,000 clones, roughly 10% detected once. Study findings and constraints: TCRB CDR3s from Type 1 diabetes patients were moderately but significantly shorter in all four CD4+ subsets.

Their antigens are not known. The sample taken for sequencing was central memory CD4+ T cells from blood. The receptors here all came from a man aged 30 to 39 with type 1 diabetes.

This chain connects TRBV2 to TRBJ2-7; 7 positions match TRBD1. Trimming removed 8 bases from V and 3 bases from J; junction bases left unmatched: 4. In germline, CDR1 is SNHLY, CDR2 FYNNEI. CDR3 size: 12 residues. The CDR3 DNA sequence: TGTGCCAGCCGTGGGACAGACTACGAGCAGTACTTC. It codes for CASRGTDYEQYF. Drawing the rest from reference TRBV2 and TRBJ2-7, the complete variable domain is EPEVTQTPSHQVTQMGQEVILRCVPISNHLYFYWYRQILGQKVEFLVSFYNNEISEKSEIFDDQFSVERPDGSNFTLKIRSTKLEDSAMYFCASRGTDYEQYFGPGTRLTVT.

This clone was detected only a few times. The V gene is TRBV21-1, the J gene TRBJ2-1; the DNA was not used to check the table's D call, TRBD2. TRBV21-1 represents a pseudogene. CDR3 length: 13 residues. The chain's CDR3 is CASLGVSYNEQFF. CDR3 DNA sequence: TGTGCCAGCCTGGGAGTCTCCTACAATGAGCAGTTCTTC.

This clone was counted only a few times. The chain employs TRBV7-2 and TRBJ2-7; tentative D call: TRBD1 (5 bases). Deletions cut 1 base from V and 0 bases from J, with 10 bases between. The CDR3 is 15 residues long. Looked up from germline, CDR1 is SGHTA and CDR2 is FQGNSA. The DNA of the CDR3 is TGTGCCAGCAGCTTAGACCCCCAGGGCTCCTACGAGCAGTACTTC. Encoded protein: CASSLDPQGSYEQYF.

This clone has just a few counts. This rearrangement joins TRBV5-4 to TRBJ2-2; tentative D call: TRBD2 (6 bases). The CDR3 extends over 15 amino acids. The ends were cut back, 3 bases at V and 1 base at J, with 10 bases in the middle. CDR1 SGHNT and CDR2 YYREEE come from the germline V gene (reference sequence). CDR3 region: CASSWAGRNTGELFF. CDR3 in DNA: TGTGCCAGCAGCTGGGCGGGGCGGAACACCGGGGAGCTGTTTTTT. The complete variable domain, with remaining parts taken from reference TRBV5-4 and TRBJ2-2, reads ETGVTQSPTHLIKTRGQQVTLRCSSQSGHNTVSWYQQALGQGPQFIFQYYREEENGRGNFPPRFSGLQFPNYSSELNVNALELDDSALYLCASSWAGRNTGELFFGEGSRLTVL.

In its sample, this clone was seen a few times. The chain employs TRBV4-3 and TRBJ1-4; D not certain. The CDR3 covers 15 residues. The germline V gene encodes CDR1 LGHNA and CDR2 YSLEER. The germline V and J ends were trimmed by 0 bases and 4 bases, with 9 bases remaining between them. This CDR3 reads CASSQDLSFNEKLFF. CDR3 nucleotide sequence: TGCGCCAGCAGCCAAGATCTATCGTTTAATGAAAAACTGTTTTTT.

This rearrangement joins TRBV7-8 to TRBJ2-7; D possibly corresponds to TRBD1 (6 bases). This CDR3 has 13 amino acids. CDR1 SGHVS and CDR2 FQNEAQ come from the germline V gene. V lost 8 bases to trimming and J lost 3 bases, with 14 bases between them. CDR3 amino acids: CASRVDRNYEQYF. As DNA, the CDR3 is TGTGCCAGCCGCGTGGACAGAAACTACGAGCAGTACTTC.

This clone was found a few times. J is TRBJ2-5 and V is TRBV4-3; D remains unclear. Germline V gene lookup returns CDR1 LGHNA and CDR2 YSLEER. The CDR3 runs 14 residues. V was pared by 0 bases and J by 2 bases, with 7 bases between. The CDR3, as DNA: TGCGCCAGCAGCCAAGATCCCAGGCAAGAGACCCAGTACTTC. It yields the protein CASSQDPRQETQYF.

The chain links TRBV4-2 to TRBJ2-5; D ambiguous. Trimming took off 5 bases at V and 4 bases at J, with 8 bases between the two ends. Germline CDR1 reads LGHNA; CDR2 reads YNFKEQ. CDR3 size: 12 residues. The CDR3: CASSFNGETQYF. CDR3 coding DNA: TGTGCCAGCAGCTTCAACGGAGAGACCCAGTACTTC.

This clone has just a few counts. The rearrangement links TRBV4-1 to TRBJ1-4; 7 bases map to TRBD1. CDR1 and CDR2 from the germline V gene are MGHRA and YSYEKL. The CDR3 spans 16 residues. V was clipped by 1 base and J by 16 bases; unmatched bases: 18. CDR3 bases: TGCGCCAGCAGCCAAGCAATGGCTAGGGGGCCCCTCCCGGGGTTTTTT. Amino acid sequence: CASSQAMARGPLPGFF.

The chain carries TRBV7-8 and TRBJ2-2; the D gene is possibly TRBD1 (5 bases). The CDR3 has 13 amino acids. Germline V gives CDR1 SGHVS, CDR2 FQNEAQ. V was clipped by 4 bases and J by 6 bases, with 9 bases between them. In nucleotides, the CDR3 is TGTGCCAGCAGCTCGCAGGGTCCCGGGGAGCTGTTTTTT. Amino acids: CASSSQGPGELFF.

The chain is built from TRBV4-2 and TRBJ1-1; 7 bases fit TRBD1. V was pared by 1 base and J by 1 base, with 6 bases of the junction left unmatched. Germline V CDR1 and CDR2: LGHNA, YNFKEQ. The CDR3 runs to 16 residues. The CDR3 DNA is TGTGCCAGCAGCCAAGCCCGGGACAGCCCGAACACTGAAGCTTTCTTT. Translation gives CASSQARDSPNTEAFF.

A note on this clone: Other nucleotide sequences in the sample specify the same CDR3. J is TRBJ1-1 and V is TRBV29-1; 7 bases map to TRBD1. Germline CDR1 SQVTM, CDR2 ANQGSEA. The CDR3 has 14 amino acids. V lost 0 bases to trimming and J lost 2 bases; unmatched junction nucleotides: 3. This CDR3 is CSVEDRQGNTEAFF. Here the CDR3 DNA reads TGCAGCGTTGAAGATCGACAGGGAAACACTGAAGCTTTCTTT.

The V gene is TRBV18, the J gene TRBJ1-6; D may be TRBD1 (6 bases). This CDR3 comprises 15 residues. Germline V gives CDR1 KGHSH, CDR2 LQKENI. V lost 3 bases and J 10 bases, leaving 16 bases between the germline ends. CDR3 amino acids: CASSPEQGRESPLHF. For the CDR3, the DNA is TGTGCCAGCTCACCTGAACAGGGAAGGGAATCACCCCTCCACTTT.